This T cell receptor beta chain was found in a study of CD8 T cells in Susac syndrome. V was clipped by 3 bases and J by 4 bases, with 10 bases between them. CDR1 and CDR2 (germline): LNHDA, SQIVND (reference sequence). This CDR3 region has 14 residues. With random hexamers, reverse transcription was performed on about 0.5 to 1 ug of RNA. In TCRdb, the immunoSEQ multiplex PCR reads were re-called with MiXCR into one record per CDR3 protein. This table has 90,000 or so distinct CDR3 sequences, approximately 95% appearing once. FACS was used to enrich TEMRA cells, whereas the CD8+ and CD4+ T cells were obtained by negative isolation.

The sequencing input was CD8+ T cells from PBMCs. The source of this sequence is a human donor in good health. The rearrangement joins TRBV19 to TRBJ2-1, with TRBD2 as a possible D gene (6 bases). CDR3 region: CASSMWGVYNEQFF. The CDR3 coding sequence is TGTGCCAGTAGTATGTGGGGGGTATACAATGAGCAGTTCTTC.